This passage covers 20 T cell receptor beta chains from one sample sequenced in a study of beta chain features in type 1 diabetes. General observations from the study: Moderate yet significant TCRB CDR3 shortening was seen in Type 1 diabetes patients in all four CD4+ subsets.

Expressed TCRB transcripts were sequenced, since all the RNA that had been isolated was reverse transcribed. The table came from immunoSEQ multiplex PCR; TCRdb's copy has only in-frame clones and leaves some out. The table records more than 250,000 clones, about 20% of them present only once. No antigen is known for these receptors. Specimen: naive CD4+ T cells from blood. These TCRs come from a woman aged 40 to 55 with type 1 diabetes.

This clone was counted a few times. The genes are TRBV4-3 and TRBJ2-1; maybe TRBD1 (6 bases). From germline, CDR1 is LGHNA and CDR2 YSLEER. Trimming took 4 bases from V and 8 from J, leaving 12 bases between them. The CDR3 has 13 residues. Here the CDR3 reads CASSRGGTDEQFF. Written as DNA, the CDR3 is TGCGCCAGCAGCCGAGGGGGAACCGATGAGCAGTTCTTC.

This chain links TRBV29-1 with TRBJ2-1; the match to TRBD2 covers 11 bases. Trimming at V came to 6 bases and at J to 0 bases, leaving 13 bases not matched to a gene. The germline CDR1 and CDR2 sequences are SQVTM and ANQGSEA. CDR3 length: 18 residues. The CDR3 region has the DNA TGCAGCGTAGGATTTACTAGCGGGGGCTGGAGCTCCTACAATGAGCAGTTCTTC. This gives the protein CSVGFTSGGWSSYNEQFF.

The sample holds a few counts of this clone. The chain carries TRBV2 and TRBJ1-5; possibly TRBD1 for D (5 bases). Germline V lookup: CDR1 SNHLY, CDR2 FYNNEI. With 6 bases removed from V and 5 bases from J, the gap between germline ends came to 11 bases. This CDR3 region has 13 residues. CDR3 residues: CASRTDSHQPQHF. The CDR3 coding sequence is TGTGCCAGCAGGACTGACAGCCATCAGCCCCAGCATTTT.

This clone was seen a few times. The chain joins TRBV7-2 to TRBJ2-7; D unclear. This CDR3 has 11 residues. Germline-derived CDR1 and CDR2 are SGHTA and FQGNSA. The ends were cut back, 1 base at V and 6 bases at J, with 4 bases in the middle. The chain's CDR3 is CASSLDSEQYF. The CDR3 DNA reads as TGTGCCAGCAGCTTAGATAGCGAGCAGTACTTC.

The CDR3 DNA reads TGTGCCAGCAGTACCGGGACAAGCCCTGGCGAGCAGTACTTC. Its translation is CASSTGTSPGEQYF. The chain uses TRBV28 and TRBJ2-7; D may be TRBD1 (6 bases). Germline CDR1 MDHEN, CDR2 SYDVKM. The CDR3 consists of 14 residues. The V end was cut by 5 bases, the J end by 6 bases, with 17 bases between.

This clone was recorded a few times. The genes are TRBV7-2 and TRBJ1-1; unclear D gene. Trimming left V 1 base short and J 5 bases short, with 14 bases between. The germline V gene has CDR1 SGHTA and CDR2 FQGNSA. The CDR3 is made up of 15 amino acids. DNA of the CDR3: TGTGCCAGCAGCTTAGTTGTCTCCCTCGGGACTGAAGCTTTCTTT. Protein: CASSLVVSLGTEAFF. The variable domain in full, with the rest retrieved from reference TRBV7-2 and TRBJ1-1, is GAGVSQSPSNKVTEKGKDVELRCDPISGHTALYWYRQSLGQGLEFLIYFQGNSAPDKSGLPSDRFSAERTGGSVSTLTIQRTQQEDSAVYLCASSLVVSLGTEAFFGQGTRLTVV.

This clone was observed a handful of times. The rearrangement links TRBV18 to TRBJ2-5; D is uncertain. The germline V gene encodes CDR1 KGHSH and CDR2 LQKENI. This CDR3 comprises 14 residues. Trimming removed 0 bases at V and 2 bases at J, with 7 bases between. The CDR3 DNA follows: TGTGCCAGCTCACCACCTCCAGGACAAGAGACCCAGTACTTC. Protein: CASSPPPGQETQYF. Using reference TRBV18 and TRBJ2-5 for the parts outside the CDR3, the full variable domain is NAGVMQNPRHLVRRRGQEARLRCSPMKGHSHVYWYRQLPEEGLKFMVYLQKENIIDESGMPKERFSAEFPKEGPSILRIQQVVRGDSAAYFCASSPPPGQETQYFGPGTRLLVL.

This clone was counted only a few times. Distinct nucleotide sequences in the sample also encode this CDR3. The chain is built from TRBV5-1 and TRBJ2-1, with TRBD2 as a possible D gene (5 bases). Trimming left V 2 bases short and J 0 bases short, with 9 bases between. Germline V CDR1 and CDR2: SGHRS, YFSETQ. The CDR3 is made up of 15 amino acids. For the CDR3, the DNA is TGCGCCAGCAGCTTAGGAGGTGACTCCTACAATGAGCAGTTCTTC. Translating it yields CASSLGGDSYNEQFF.

This clone turned up a few times. The chain carries TRBV7-9 and TRBJ2-7; 8 nucleotides agree with TRBD1. Germline V gene lookup returns CDR1 SEHNR and CDR2 FQNEAQ (reference sequence). J lost 0 bases, V lost 5 bases, and 6 bases had no gene match. The length of the CDR3 is 15 residues. The CDR3 protein is CASSPTGQGSYEQYF. The DNA for the CDR3 is TGTGCCAGCAGCCCGACCGGACAGGGCTCCTACGAGCAGTACTTC.

V gene TRBV9 combines with J gene TRBJ2-7, with D perhaps TRBD2 (5 bases). The CDR3 extends over 13 amino acids. Trimming removed 0 bases from V and 7 bases from J, with 11 bases in between. Germline-derived CDR1 and CDR2 are SGDLS and YYNGEE. The CDR3 region has the DNA TGTGCCAGCAGCGTAGGAGGGTTTGGAGAGCAGTACTTC. Its translation: CASSVGGFGEQYF.

Concerning this clone itself: Germline is not matched at one junction end, which may reflect a read error. This sequence joins TRBV7-7 and TRBJ2-2; 9 bases are shared with TRBD2. CDR3 size: 16 residues. Per germline, CDR1 SSHAT and CDR2 FNYEAQ (reference sequence). The CDR3 loop is CASSRGLAANTGELFF. CDR3 bases: TGTGCTAGCAGCCGGGGACTAGCCGCGAACACCGGGGAGCTGTTTTTT.

This clone was seen only a few times. V usage is TRBV5-1 and J usage is TRBJ2-7, with 8 bases lining up with TRBD2. The CDR3 covers 14 residues. V shed 3 bases, J shed 2 bases, and the junction held 4 bases outside the gene matches. Germline values: CDR1 SGHRS, CDR2 YFSETQ. CDR3 protein: CASSSRGGTYEQYF. For the CDR3, the DNA is TGCGCCAGCAGCTCCCGGGGGGGCACCTACGAGCAGTACTTC. The full variable domain, its missing parts supplied by reference TRBV5-1 and TRBJ2-7, is KAGVTQTPRYLIKTRGQQVTLSCSPISGHRSVSWYQQTPGQGLQFLFEYFSETQRNKGNFPGRFSGRQFSNSRSEMNVSTLELGDSALYLCASSSRGGTYEQYFGPGTRLTVT.

V usage is TRBV5-1 and J usage is TRBJ1-6; 8 bases are a match to TRBD1. Germline lookup yields CDR1 SGHRS and CDR2 YFSETQ. The CDR3 length is 14 residues. J lost 12 bases, V lost 4 bases, and 9 bases had no gene match. The CDR3: CASSPDTGGGPLHF. The CDR3 bases are TGCGCCAGCAGCCCGGATACAGGGGGAGGACCCCTCCACTTT. Variable domain in full (rest from reference TRBV5-1 and TRBJ1-6): KAGVTQTPRYLIKTRGQQVTLSCSPISGHRSVSWYQQTPGQGLQFLFEYFSETQRNKGNFPGRFSGRQFSNSRSEMNVSTLELGDSALYLCASSPDTGGGPLHFGNGTRLTVT.

The sample holds a few counts of this clone. DNA for the CDR3: TGTGCCAGCACCTCCCCTAGCGGGACCTACAATGAGCAGTTCTTC. It yields the protein CASTSPSGTYNEQFF. The chain couples TRBV7-2 to TRBJ2-1; 9 bases fit TRBD2. The CDR3 sequence is 15 residues long. Germline CDR1 and CDR2: SGHTA and FQGNSA. The junction had 6 bases not matched to a gene; V was cut back by 7 bases and J by 2 bases.

J is TRBJ2-5 and V is TRBV7-2; a weak D match, TRBD1 (5 bases). Germline loops: CDR1 SGHTA, CDR2 FQGNSA. V was cut by 1 base and J by 5 bases, with 14 bases left in between. This CDR3 has 15 amino acids. The CDR3 DNA reads TGTGCCAGCAGCTTAGGGGTCCAGGGTAGGGAGACCCAGTACTTC. It codes for CASSLGVQGRETQYF.

This clone was counted between two and nine times. The rearrangement joins TRBV5-4 to TRBJ2-3; 10 bases are a match to TRBD2. The V gene's germline CDR1 is SGHNT and CDR2 YYREEE (reference sequence). V was pared by 0 bases and J by 9 bases, with 4 bases of the junction left unmatched. CDR3 length: 14 amino acids. CDR3 nucleotide sequence: TGTGCCAGCAGCTTGGCCGGTAGCGGGGGGACGCAGTATTTT. Translation gives CASSLAGSGGTQYF.

This chain joins TRBV5-8 and TRBJ2-7; TRBD1 matches at 10 bases. V shed 5 bases and J 8 bases; nucleotides not matched to a gene: 4. Germline CDR1 is SGHTS and CDR2 is YDEGEE. The CDR3 loop spans 12 amino acids. This CDR3 reads CASSRTGGKQYF. The CDR3 DNA is TGTGCCAGCAGTAGGACAGGGGGGAAGCAGTACTTC.

This chain uses TRBV9 with TRBJ1-2; TRBD1 aligns across 9 bases. The CDR3 length is 18 residues. V gave up 3 bases and J gave up 0 bases; unmatched junction bases: 12. Germline V gene sequence: CDR1 SGDLS, CDR2 YYNGEE. Written as DNA, the CDR3 is TGTGCCAGCAGCGCCGGGACAGGGACGAGGGGAGCTAACTATGGCTACACCTTC. This codes for CASSAGTGTRGANYGYTF.

The chain uses TRBV5-4 and TRBJ1-6, with D perhaps matching TRBD1 (6 bases). CDR3 size: 16 residues. Per the germline V gene, CDR1 is SGHNT and CDR2 is YYREEE (reference sequence). V dropped 0 bases and J dropped 3 bases, with 10 bases sitting between them. The CDR3 DNA sequence: TGTGCCAGCAGCTTGGACAGGGACGTCTATAATTCACCCCTCCACTTT. It is translated as CASSLDRDVYNSPLHF.

With regard to this clone: Germline is not matched at one junction end, which may reflect a read error. V usage is TRBV29-1 and J usage is TRBJ2-1, with 12 bases that match TRBD2. The CDR3 length is 14 residues. In germline, CDR1 is SQVTM, CDR2 ANQGSEA. CDR3: CSIETSGRGNEQFF. Here the CDR3 DNA reads TGCAGCATTGAGACTAGCGGGAGAGGCAATGAGCAGTTCTTC.